This TCR beta chain was sequenced in a study of cytomegalovirus exposure and HLA in healthy donors. 60 Vbeta and 13 Jbeta primers were used in PCR. Measured with immunoSEQ multiplex PCR; TCRdb has only the in-frame clones, and not every one. The sample lists about 61,000 clones, around 87% seen once, with about 1.5% in the top ten. About this clone: What it recognizes is unknown.

Study-wide results and limits: In the analysis, some V segments, TRBV6-2 and TRBV6-3 included, were excluded as indistinguishable. About 90% or about 30% of the time was how often most TCR beta V segments were productive, according to an earlier analysis. A later analysis linked about 17,000 TCR beta sequences to HLA alleles at 0.05 false discovery rate. There were some public TCRs occurring in many donors, but most TCR sequences were rare.

From germline, CDR1 is LGHNA and CDR2 YNFKEQ. The ends lost 4 bases at V and 4 bases at J; junction bases unmatched: 7. This CDR3 comprises 17 residues. The sequence was collected from a man aged 18 to 29 in good health and CMV-seronegative. The sequenced material came from PBMCs. This rearrangement joins TRBV4-2 to TRBJ2-2; 12 bases line up with TRBD2. The CDR3 DNA follows: TGTGCCAGCAGCCCACGGACTAGCGGGGCCCTCACCGGGGAGCTGTTTTTT. Translation gives CASSPRTSGALTGELFF.